The next 30 T cell receptor beta chains were all read from a single sample in a study of early T cells in non-severe SARS-CoV-2 infection. TCRdb passed the 5' RACE reads through MiXCR, listing each CDR3 protein once. The table includes around 40,000 distinct CDR3 sequences, more than 5.5% detected once. Sequencing was performed on whole blood. The source is an adult who was a healthcare worker with PCR-confirmed SARS-CoV-2 infection or an uninfected control (not recorded which).

This clonotype was detected ten times or more. The chain recombines TRBV18 with TRBJ1-1; TRBD1 is a possible D gene (5 bases). Trimming removed 3 bases from V and 7 bases from J, with 18 bases in between. Germline V gives CDR1 KGHSH, CDR2 LQKENI. The CDR3 has 15 residues. The DNA of the CDR3 is TGTGCCAGCTCACCTCCGGCTGGGGCAGAGATTGAAGCTTTCTTT. Translation: CASSPPAGAEIEAFF.

This clonotype was recorded many times. The chain recombines TRBV4-2 with TRBJ1-2, with 7 bases matching TRBD1. This CDR3 comprises 14 residues. CDR1 and CDR2 (germline): LGHNA, YNFKEQ. Trimming removed 6 bases from V and 2 bases from J; junction bases left unmatched: 6. The chain's CDR3 is CASRPKGGNYGYTF. CDR3 bases: TGTGCCAGCAGGCCAAAAGGGGGCAACTATGGCTACACCTTC.

Ten or more counts support this clonotype. V usage is TRBV19 and J usage is TRBJ2-1, with 10 bases aligning to TRBD2. V lost 6 bases and J lost 8; bases outside the gene matches: 7. The V gene's germline CDR1 is LNHDA and CDR2 SQIVND (reference sequence). The CDR3 totals 14 residues. The CDR3 sequence: CASRISGRADEQFF. CDR3 DNA sequence: TGTGCCAGTAGGATCAGCGGGAGGGCCGATGAGCAGTTCTTC.

In its sample, this clonotype was seen a few times. This chain connects TRBV25-1 to TRBJ2-3; a possible D gene is TRBD2 (6 bases). Germline V gene data show CDR1 as MGHDK and CDR2 as SYGVNS. The CDR3 has 17 amino acids. V lost 2 bases to trimming and J lost 4 bases, with 19 bases between them. CDR3 sequence reads: CASSEEGTLKGPDTQYF. CDR3 DNA sequence: TGTGCCAGCAGTGAAGAAGGGACTCTCAAAGGCCCAGATACGCAGTATTTT.

V is TRBV6-1 and J is TRBJ2-7, with 7 bases lining up with TRBD2. The trim removed 8 bases at V and 1 base at J, leaving 2 bases unmatched. The CDR3 sequence is 12 residues long. Germline V gives CDR1 MNHNS, CDR2 SASEGT. For the CDR3, the DNA is TGTGCCAGCCGGGGGGTATCCTACGAGCAGTACTTC. It specifies CASRGVSYEQYF.

This clonotype occurred many times. The chain uses TRBV29-1 and TRBJ2-2, with D perhaps matching TRBD1 or TRBD2 (6 bases each). Trimming took 7 bases from V and 7 from J, leaving 10 bases between them. CDR3 size: 11 residues. CDR1 is SQVTM and CDR2 is ANQGSEA in the germline V gene. The CDR3 DNA follows: TGCAGCGGGACAGCGGGCGGGGAGCTGTTTTTT. Its translation is CSGTAGGELFF.

Many counts were recorded for this clonotype. J is TRBJ2-2 and V is TRBV11-3; maybe TRBD1 (6 bases). The germline V and J ends were trimmed by 2 bases and 3 bases, with 7 bases remaining between them. The CDR3 length is 14 residues. Germline CDR1 reads SGHNT; CDR2 reads YENEEA. The CDR3 is CASSLSGDTGELFF. CDR3 in DNA: TGTGCCAGCAGCTTATCAGGGGACACCGGGGAGCTGTTTTTT.

The chain carries TRBV6-5 and TRBJ2-7; TRBD1 matches at 8 bases. CDR1 and CDR2 (germline): MNHEY, SVGAGI. With 2 bases clipped from V and 4 bases from J, the junction kept 4 bases outside the gene matches. This CDR3 has 14 residues. The CDR3: CASSYRQGWYEQYF. In nucleotides, the CDR3 is TGTGCCAGCAGTTACAGACAGGGGTGGTACGAGCAGTACTTC.

This clonotype was counted at least ten times. CDR3 loop: CASRIGGARTDTQYF. The CDR3 nucleotides read TGTGCCAGTAGGATCGGGGGCGCGCGCACAGATACGCAGTATTTT. This rearrangement joins TRBV19 to TRBJ2-3, with D perhaps TRBD1 or TRBD2 (6 bases each). The CDR3 totals 15 residues. The V gene's germline CDR1 is LNHDA and CDR2 SQIVND (reference sequence). Trimming stripped 6 bases from V and 1 base from J, with 14 bases between.

In its sample, this clonotype was seen many times. The CDR3 reads CASSALLAGVDNEQFF. As DNA, the CDR3 is TGTGCCAGCAGCGCTCTCCTAGCGGGAGTGGACAATGAGCAGTTCTTC. The chain carries TRBV11-2 and TRBJ2-1; 10 bases align to TRBD2. Germline trimming cut 5 bases from V and 5 bases from J; bases unmatched to any gene: 9. The CDR3 extends over 16 amino acids. CDR1 is SGHAT, CDR2 FQNNGV, per germline.

This clonotype has ten or more counts. The chain has TRBV14 and TRBJ2-6, with D perhaps being TRBD1 or TRBD2 (5 bases each). The CDR3 is made up of 19 amino acids. CDR1 and CDR2 (germline): SGHDN, FVKESK. V was clipped by 4 bases and J by 0 bases, with 19 bases between them. The CDR3 DNA sequence: TGTGCCAGCAGCCCTAGTCGTCGGGACGGCAACTCTGGGGCCAACGTCCTGACTTTC. Translation gives CASSPSRRDGNSGANVLTF.

There are a few counts of this clonotype. V usage is TRBV18 and J usage is TRBJ1-5, with D unresolved. Per the germline V gene, CDR1 is KGHSH and CDR2 is LQKENI. Trimming took 3 bases from V and 7 from J, leaving 13 bases between them. The CDR3 has 14 amino acids. The CDR3 DNA sequence: TGTGCCAGCTCACCGGACCTACCGGGACAGCCCCAGCATTTT. This translates into CASSPDLPGQPQHF.

This clonotype was observed at least ten times. This chain links TRBV11-2 with TRBJ2-5, with 14 bases matching TRBD2. Germline V CDR1 and CDR2: SGHAT, FQNNGV. The CDR3 totals 18 residues. Germline trimming cut 5 bases from V and 3 bases from J; bases unmatched to any gene: 11. The DNA for the CDR3 is TGTGCCAGCAGCGCCGGACTAGCGGGAGGAGGGTGGGAAGAGACCCAGTACTTC. Its translation: CASSAGLAGGGWEETQYF.

This clonotype was seen at least ten times. The chain is built from TRBV20-1 and TRBJ2-7; 13 positions agree with TRBD2. The CDR3 runs 14 residues. With 5 bases clipped from V and 5 bases from J, the junction kept 6 bases outside the gene matches. Germline-derived CDR1 and CDR2 are DFQATT and SNEGSKA (reference sequence). The DNA for the CDR3 is TGCAGTGCTGTACCTGGACTAGCGGGAGACGAGCAGTACTTC. This encodes CSAVPGLAGDEQYF.

This clonotype was seen repeatedly, ten times or more. The rearrangement joins TRBV3-1 to TRBJ1-1; no reliable D call. The CDR3 has 13 amino acids. V gave up 1 base and J gave up 8 bases, with 11 bases separating them. CDR1 and CDR2 from the germline V gene are LGHDT and YNNKEL (reference sequence). The CDR3: CASSQVPQAEAFF. The CDR3, as DNA: TGTGCCAGCAGCCAAGTTCCCCAGGCCGAAGCTTTCTTT.

This clonotype was seen at least ten times. The chain joins TRBV27 to TRBJ1-2; 8 nucleotides line up with TRBD1. Trimming removed 5 bases from V and 4 bases from J; junction bases left unmatched: 9. From germline, CDR1 is MNHEY and CDR2 SMNVEV (reference sequence). The CDR3 has 15 residues. Here the CDR3 DNA reads TGTGCCAGCAGTACCGGACAGGGAAGTCTCTATGGCTACACCTTC. It translates to CASSTGQGSLYGYTF.

This clonotype was recorded many times. V is TRBV7-9 and J is TRBJ2-7, with D possibly TRBD2 on 6 matching bases. The CDR3 contains 14 residues. Germline-derived CDR1 and CDR2 are SEHNR and FQNEAQ (reference sequence). V was trimmed by 0 bases and J by 2 bases, leaving 8 bases between them. The CDR3, as DNA: TGTGCCAGCAGCTTAGCAGGGGAGGCCTACGAGCAGTACTTC. Protein product: CASSLAGEAYEQYF.

This clonotype was detected many times. This sequence joins TRBV29-1 and TRBJ1-1; the D is unclear. Trimming stripped 0 bases from V and 0 bases from J, with 8 bases between. This CDR3 is built from 14 residues. Looked up from germline, CDR1 is SQVTM and CDR2 is ANQGSEA. DNA of the CDR3: TGCAGCGTTGAAGATTTGGCGTTGAACACTGAAGCTTTCTTT. Translation gives CSVEDLALNTEAFF. Together with reference TRBV29-1 and TRBJ1-1, the CDR3 gives the full variable domain: SAVISQKPSRDICQRGTSLTIQCQVDSQVTMMFWYRQQPGQSLTLIATANQGSEATYESGFVIDKFPISRPNLTFSTLTVSNMSPEDSSIYLCSVEDLALNTEAFFGQGTRLTVV.

This clonotype was picked up many times. This chain uses TRBV5-5 with TRBJ2-1; 8 bases agree with TRBD1. CDR1 and CDR2 from the germline V gene are SGHKS and YYEKEE (reference sequence). V dropped 3 bases and J dropped 2; count of bases not matched to a gene: 4. The CDR3 has 15 residues. The CDR3 region is CASSSQGAPYNEQFF. In DNA, the CDR3 is TGTGCCAGCAGCTCCCAGGGGGCCCCCTACAATGAGCAGTTCTTC. Using reference TRBV5-5 and TRBJ2-1 for the parts outside the CDR3, the full variable domain is DAGVTQSPTHLIKTRGQQVTLRCSPISGHKSVSWYQQVLGQGPQFIFQYYEKEERGRGNFPDRFSARQFPNYSSELNVNALLLGDSALYLCASSSQGAPYNEQFFGPGTRLTVL.

This clonotype appeared many times. The CDR3 region is CASSLPGGGGQPQHF. In nucleotides, the CDR3 is TGTGCCAGCAGTTTGCCCGGGGGAGGGGGTCAGCCCCAGCATTTT. This rearrangement joins TRBV28 to TRBJ1-5, with D possibly matching TRBD1 (6 bases). CDR1 is MDHEN and CDR2 is SYDVKM in the germline V gene. V lost 3 bases, J lost 6 bases, and 15 bases lay in between. The CDR3 runs to 15 residues.

In its sample, this clonotype was seen many times. The rearrangement joins TRBV11-2 to TRBJ2-5; no reliable D call. Trimming removed 4 bases from V and 5 bases from J, with 14 bases in between. Germline V gene data show CDR1 as SGHAT and CDR2 as FQNNGV. The CDR3 loop spans 14 amino acids. The DNA of the CDR3 is TGTGCCAGCAGCTACTACCTGTCGTTGGAGACCCAGTACTTC. The encoded protein is CASSYYLSLETQYF.

Many counts were recorded for this clonotype. The gene calls are TRBV5-4 and TRBJ2-5; D is uncertain. CDR1 and CDR2 (germline): SGHNT, YYREEE (reference sequence). This CDR3 contains 14 residues. Trimming left V 0 bases short and J 2 bases short, with 8 bases between. The CDR3 loop is CASSLAGRQETQYF. The CDR3 DNA reads TGTGCCAGCAGCTTGGCCGGCCGACAAGAGACCCAGTACTTC.

This clonotype was observed many times. The chain has TRBV21-1 and TRBJ1-2. TRBV21-1 is noted as a pseudogene. The CDR3 totals 9 residues. The CDR3 reads CASSTAYTF. CDR3 DNA: TGTGCCAGCAGCACAGCCTACACCTTC.

The table lists this clonotype with many counts. J is TRBJ2-4 and V is TRBV20-1; D gene unclear. CDR3 size: 18 residues. Trimming removed 0 bases at V and 0 bases at J, with 18 bases between. Germline V lookup: CDR1 DFQATT, CDR2 SNEGSKA (reference sequence). The CDR3 coding sequence is TGCAGTGCTAGAGATCATGTAGGGATTGGTATAGCCAAAAACATTCAGTACTTC. It specifies CSARDHVGIGIAKNIQYF.

The V and J genes are TRBV15 and TRBJ2-3; D gene unclear. The germline gives CDR1 LNHNV, CDR2 YYDKDF (reference sequence). The length of the CDR3 is 18 residues. V dropped 1 base and J dropped 3 bases, with 20 bases sitting between them. The CDR3 here is CATSRGTLSLSGTDTQYF. As DNA, the CDR3 is TGTGCCACCAGCAGAGGCACCCTGTCGTTAAGTGGAACAGATACGCAGTATTTT.

This clonotype was seen a few times. V and J are TRBV7-9 and TRBJ2-2, with D perhaps being TRBD1 or TRBD2 (5 bases each). The CDR3 sequence is 16 residues long. V lost 3 bases and J 1 base, leaving 12 bases between the germline ends. Germline-derived CDR1 and CDR2 are SEHNR and FQNEAQ (reference sequence). The CDR3 here is CASSLDLGQNTGELFF. CDR3 DNA: TGTGCCAGCAGCTTGGACTTAGGACAGAACACCGGGGAGCTGTTTTTT.

At least ten counts were recorded for this clonotype. V and J are TRBV15 and TRBJ1-2; TRBD1 is a possible D gene (5 bases). The CDR3 loop spans 14 amino acids. Germline CDR1 LNHNV, CDR2 YYDKDF (reference sequence). Trimming left V 2 bases short and J 7 bases short, with 14 bases between. The CDR3 is CATSRTPGTVGYTF. The DNA for the CDR3 is TGTGCCACCAGCAGAACCCCCGGGACTGTTGGCTACACCTTC.

This clonotype was recorded a few times. This chain connects TRBV20-1 to TRBJ1-6; 8 bases align to TRBD1. V gave up 1 base and J gave up 2 bases; unmatched junction bases: 1. Germline V gene data show CDR1 as DFQATT and CDR2 as SNEGSKA (reference sequence). The CDR3 consists of 15 residues. This CDR3 is CSARVRGPYNSPLHF. In DNA, the CDR3 is TGCAGTGCTAGAGTCAGGGGGCCCTATAATTCACCCCTCCACTTT.

The chain combines TRBV30 with TRBJ2-1, with 7 bases aligning to TRBD2. The CDR3 length is 11 residues. Per the germline V gene, CDR1 is GTSNPN and CDR2 is SVGIG (reference sequence). The V segment lost 2 bases and the J segment 10 bases; nucleotides outside the gene matches: 2. The CDR3 loop reads CAWSLGGEQFF. Here the CDR3 DNA reads TGTGCCTGGAGTTTGGGGGGGGAGCAGTTCTTC. Based on the CDR3 plus reference TRBV30 and TRBJ2-1, the full variable domain is SQTIHQWPATLVQPVGSPLSLECTVEGTSNPNLYWYRQAAGRGLQLLFYSVGIGQISSEVPQNLSASRPQDRQFILSSKKLLLSDSGFYLCAWSLGGEQFFGPGTRLTVL.

The table lists this clonotype with many counts. The genes are TRBV5-1 and TRBJ2-6, with D perhaps TRBD1 (5 bases). Germline CDR1 SGHRS, CDR2 YFSETQ. V lost 8 bases, J lost 0 bases, and 15 bases lay in between. This CDR3 comprises 16 residues. The chain's CDR3 is CASRAGSLSGANVLTF. Here the CDR3 DNA reads TGCGCCAGTCGGGCAGGGTCCCTCTCTGGGGCCAACGTCCTGACTTTC.